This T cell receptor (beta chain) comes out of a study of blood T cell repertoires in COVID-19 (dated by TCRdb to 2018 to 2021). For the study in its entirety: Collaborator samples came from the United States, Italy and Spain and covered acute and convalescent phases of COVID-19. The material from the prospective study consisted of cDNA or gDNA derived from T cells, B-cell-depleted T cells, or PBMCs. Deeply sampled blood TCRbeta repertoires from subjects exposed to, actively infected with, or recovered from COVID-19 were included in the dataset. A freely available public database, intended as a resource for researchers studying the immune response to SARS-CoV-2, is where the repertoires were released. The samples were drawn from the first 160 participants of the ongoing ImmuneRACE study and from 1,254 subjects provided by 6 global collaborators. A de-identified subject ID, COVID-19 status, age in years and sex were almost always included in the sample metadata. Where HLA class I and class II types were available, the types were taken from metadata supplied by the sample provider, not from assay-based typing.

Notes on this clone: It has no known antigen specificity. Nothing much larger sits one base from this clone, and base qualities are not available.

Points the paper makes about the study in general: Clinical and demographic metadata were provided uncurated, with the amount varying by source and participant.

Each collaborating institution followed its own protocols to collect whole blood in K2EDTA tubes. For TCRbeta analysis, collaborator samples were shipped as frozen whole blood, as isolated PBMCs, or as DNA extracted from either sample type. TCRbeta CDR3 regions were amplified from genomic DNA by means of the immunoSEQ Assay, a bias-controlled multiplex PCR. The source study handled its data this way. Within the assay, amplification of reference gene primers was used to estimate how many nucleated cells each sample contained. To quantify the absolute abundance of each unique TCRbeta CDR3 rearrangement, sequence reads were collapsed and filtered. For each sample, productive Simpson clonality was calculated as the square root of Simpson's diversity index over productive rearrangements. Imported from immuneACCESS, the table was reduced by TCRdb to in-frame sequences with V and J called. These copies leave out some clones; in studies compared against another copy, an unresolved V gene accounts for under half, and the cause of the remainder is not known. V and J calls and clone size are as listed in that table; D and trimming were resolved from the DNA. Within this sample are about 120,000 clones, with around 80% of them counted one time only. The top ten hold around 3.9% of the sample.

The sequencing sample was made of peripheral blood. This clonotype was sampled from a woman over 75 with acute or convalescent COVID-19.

The DNA is as follows: TGTGCCAGTAGTCCACAGGGGGCGAATCAGCCCCAGCATTTT. This gives the protein CASSPQGANQPQHF. This chain is built from TRBV19 and TRBJ1-5; 9 bases in between match TRBD1. CDR1 and CDR2 (LNHDA, SQIVND) derive from the germline V gene (reference sequence). For this chain, trimming is 5 bases at the V end and 4 bases at the J end, and the number of junction bases without a gene match is 3. The CDR3, from cysteine to phenylalanine, totals 14 residues. The DNA shown is the 42-base CDR3, in frame from base 1.